The 5 T cell receptor beta chains below were found in one sample sequenced in a study of metastatic and nonmetastatic thyroid tumors. Prior to thyroid surgery, none of the patients had received any treatment. MiXCR was used by TCRdb to re-call the PCR reads. The sample has around 20,000 clones, approximately 11% seen once. Sequenced: blood. The receptor set was obtained from a female donor with papillary thyroid cancer or a benign thyroid nodule (not recorded which). Some clones in this sample may be carry-over from other donors' samples.

On this clone itself: A much larger clone differs from this one at a single base, so this may be a read error. Other DNA sequences of this sample code for an identical CDR3. The rearrangement joins TRBV5-6 to TRBJ1-4; 7 nucleotides agree with TRBD1. The CDR3 has 13 amino acids. Per germline, CDR1 SGHDT and CDR2 YYEEEE. Trimming removed 4 bases from V and 7 bases from J; junction bases left unmatched: 4. The CDR3 is CASSADRTEKLFF. The CDR3 nucleotides are TGTGCCAGCAGCGCGGACAGGACTGAAAAACTGTTTTTT.

This clone has a handful of counts. One base away lies a much larger clone, so this may be a sequencing read error. The same CDR3 is also encoded by other DNA sequences in this sample. The rearrangement joins TRBV10-2 to TRBJ2-3, with D uncertain. Germline V gives CDR1 WSHSY, CDR2 SAAADI. Trimming removed 4 bases from V and 4 bases from J, with 18 bases in between. The CDR3 loop spans 16 amino acids. CDR3 sequence (DNA): TGCGCCAGCAGTGGTGGGGTCTTAAGGGTGTCAGATACGCAGTATTTT. Translation gives CASSGGVLRVSDTQYF.

This clone has ten or more counts. The chain carries TRBV7-9 and TRBJ2-7; maybe TRBD1 (6 bases). The CDR3 runs 12 residues. V shed 7 bases and J shed 3 bases, with 10 bases lying between them. Germline lookup yields CDR1 SEHNR and CDR2 FQNEAQ (reference sequence). For the CDR3, the DNA is TGTGCCAGCAACCAACAGGGCTACGAGCAGTACTTC. This gives the protein CASNQQGYEQYF.

This clone showed up many times. The chain joins TRBV19 to TRBJ2-7; D is ambiguous. V shed 4 bases and J shed 0 bases, with 16 bases lying between them. The CDR3 loop spans 16 amino acids. Germline CDR1 is LNHDA and CDR2 is SQIVND (reference sequence). CDR3 DNA sequence: TGTGCCAGTAGTACCTCGACCACATCCCTCTCCTACGAGCAGTACTTC. It is translated as CASSTSTTSLSYEQYF. The variable domain in full, with the rest retrieved from reference TRBV19 and TRBJ2-7, is DGGITQSPKYLFRKEGQNVTLSCEQNLNHDAMYWYRQDPGQGLRLIYYSQIVNDFQKGDIAEGYSVSREKKESFPLTVTSAQKNPTAFYLCASSTSTTSLSYEQYFGPGTRLTVT.

This clone was seen a few times. One base away lies a much larger clone, so this may be a sequencing read error. Additional DNA sequences in this sample encode the identical CDR3. This sequence joins TRBV20-1 and TRBJ1-6, with 7 bases matching TRBD1. The CDR3 extends over 16 amino acids. CDR1 and CDR2 from the germline V gene are DFQATT and SNEGSKA (reference sequence). CDR3 sequence: CSAKGVRGGHNSPLHF. The CDR3 DNA sequence: TGCAGTGCCAAGGGCGTAAGAGGGGGCCATAATTCACCCCTCCACTTC.